This TCR beta chain was sequenced during a study of spatial heterogeneity in lung cancer. Study-wide findings and caveats: In tumors, expanded intratumoral alpha and beta TCR counts tracked mutation counts. Among tumor T cells, estimated coverage was around 7.4% for alpha chains and 13% for beta chains.

CDR3 length equals 11 residues. With 3 bases removed from V and 2 bases from J, the gap between germline ends came to 2 bases. Germline V gives CDR1 LGHDT, CDR2 YNNKEL (reference sequence). Time point denoted: sample taken at primary tumor resection. Patients with untreated early-stage non-small cell lung cancer, numbering some 72, were the donors. Material for sequencing was whole RNA from tumor, nontumor lung or frozen PBMC, left unsorted. Via MiXCR, TCRdb re-called the 5' RACE reads, giving one row per CDR3 protein. This sample has around 5,800 distinct CDR3 sequences; approximately 7.5% occur once, and the top ten carry around 28%. On this clonotype: Its antigen remains unknown.

The chain is built from TRBV3-1 and TRBJ2-7; no firm D call. This TCR came from a female donor with early-stage non-small cell lung cancer. Material: lung tumor tissue, obtained at surgery. CDR3 protein: CASSHTYEQYF. CDR3 coding DNA: TGTGCCAGCAGCCACACCTACGAGCAGTACTTC.